The 22 T cell receptor beta chains presented below share a single source sample, sequenced in a study of response to subunit inactivated influenza vaccine. TCRdb re-derived calls from the RT-PCR reads in MiXCR, one entry per CDR3 protein. Here the sample spans 600,000 to 850,000 distinct CDR3 sequences, 11% to 15% being singletons. The sequences come from PBMCs from blood, collected 14 days before vaccination. These receptors all stem from a middle-aged man who received an inactivated influenza vaccine.

This clonotype showed up many times. The V call is TRBV25-1, the J call TRBJ2-5; TRBD2 matches 14 bases. Germline loops: CDR1 MGHDK, CDR2 SYGVNS. The CDR3 extends over 19 amino acids. The V segment lost 4 bases and the J segment 1 base; nucleotides outside the gene matches: 11. The chain's CDR3 is CASSGSVRLAGGSQETQYF. As DNA, the CDR3 is TGTGCCAGCAGTGGGTCGGTTCGACTAGCGGGGGGGTCCCAAGAGACCCAGTACTTC.

This clonotype showed up just a few times. This rearrangement joins TRBV11-2 to TRBJ1-1; tentative D call: TRBD1 (5 bases). The CDR3 consists of 19 residues. Trimming took 0 bases from V and 6 from J, leaving 26 bases between them. Germline values: CDR1 SGHAT, CDR2 FQNNGV. The CDR3 nucleotides are TGTGCCAGCAGCTTAGATCGTACGGGTGCAGGGATGTATGGCGCTGAAGCTTTCTTT. Protein sequence: CASSLDRTGAGMYGAEAFF.

V is TRBV4-1 and J is TRBJ2-1; D is undetermined. The ends were cut back, 1 base at V and 5 bases at J, with 18 bases in the middle. The CDR3 extends over 17 amino acids. Germline V lookup: CDR1 MGHRA, CDR2 YSYEKL. The CDR3 sequence: CASSQVGRASFNNEQFF. DNA for the CDR3: TGCGCCAGCAGCCAAGTTGGCCGAGCCAGCTTTAACAATGAGCAGTTCTTC.

In its sample, this clonotype was seen many times. The CDR3 nucleotides are TGTGCCAGCAGCGTCATAGGGACAGGGCACGAGCAGTACTTC. It translates to CASSVIGTGHEQYF. This chain connects TRBV11-3 to TRBJ2-7; TRBD1 matches at 9 bases. Losses at the gene ends were 5 bases for V and 5 bases for J; bases not matched to a gene: 7. From germline, CDR1 is SGHNT and CDR2 YENEEA. There are 14 residues in the CDR3.

This chain joins TRBV12-3 or TRBV12-4 and TRBJ2-1; 9 bases align to TRBD2. J was trimmed by 0 bases and V by 9 bases; bases with no gene match: 6. This CDR3 is 15 amino acids long. CDR3 bases: TGTGCCAGTGAGATAGCGGGAGTCTCCTACAATGAGCAGTTCTTC. Translation gives CASEIAGVSYNEQFF.

This clonotype has a count of ten or more. The rearrangement links TRBV11-2 to TRBJ2-5; D tentatively fits TRBD1 or TRBD2 (5 bases each). This CDR3 contains 14 residues. V was shortened by 5 bases and J by 2 bases, with 12 bases between the two germline ends. Per the germline V gene, CDR1 is SGHAT and CDR2 is FQNNGV. The CDR3 loop is CASSARDGQETQYF. The CDR3 nucleotides are TGTGCCAGCAGCGCTCGGGACGGACAAGAGACCCAGTACTTC.

This clonotype was observed a handful of times. V gene TRBV20-1 combines with J gene TRBJ2-2; TRBD2 might be the D (6 bases). V was pared by 0 bases and J by 0 bases, with 14 bases between. The CDR3 sequence is 17 residues long. The germline CDR1 and CDR2 sequences are DFQATT and SNEGSKA (reference sequence). CDR3 region: CSARDRGVPTNTGELFF. In DNA form, the CDR3 reads TGCAGTGCTAGAGATCGCGGGGTTCCGACGAACACCGGGGAGCTGTTTTTT.

In this sample, this clonotype turned up a few times. This chain links TRBV12-3 or TRBV12-4 with TRBJ1-5; the D gene is possibly TRBD1 (6 bases). The ends were cut back, 3 bases at V and 7 bases at J, with 16 bases in the middle. There are 15 residues in the CDR3. CDR3 in amino acids: CASSFLRGARQPQHF. CDR3 sequence (DNA): TGTGCCAGCAGTTTTCTCAGGGGAGCTAGACAGCCCCAGCATTTT.

This clonotype was observed at least ten times. J is TRBJ1-2 and V is TRBV29-1; 7 positions match TRBD1. Looked up from germline, CDR1 is SQVTM and CDR2 is ANQGSEA. The CDR3 loop spans 14 amino acids. The V gene end was trimmed by 2 bases and the J gene end by 1 base; junction bases not matched to a gene: 4. The CDR3 DNA is TGCAGCGTTGAATCGTACAGGGGTAACTATGGCTACACCTTC. This codes for CSVESYRGNYGYTF.

The chain couples TRBV5-4 to TRBJ2-7; D might be TRBD1 or TRBD2, each matching 5 bases. V lost 4 bases, J lost 4 bases, and 15 bases lay in between. This CDR3 is 14 amino acids long. Per the germline V gene, CDR1 is SGHNT and CDR2 is YYREEE (reference sequence). The CDR3 region is CASSQGTAVYEQYF. The CDR3 DNA sequence: TGTGCCAGCAGCCAAGGGACGGCAGTTTACGAGCAGTACTTC.

This sequence joins TRBV29-1 and TRBJ1-1, with D possibly being TRBD1 (6 bases). The CDR3 extends over 16 amino acids. Germline V lookup: CDR1 SQVTM, CDR2 ANQGSEA. Trimming removed 1 base at V and 3 bases at J, with 18 bases between. CDR3 DNA: TGCAGCGTTGAAGGTTGGGTCCTGGCAGGGGACACTGAAGCTTTCTTT. It translates to CSVEGWVLAGDTEAFF.

This chain connects TRBV24-1 to TRBJ2-1; 10 nucleotides line up with TRBD1. The CDR3 runs 16 residues. CDR1 and CDR2 from the germline V gene are KGHDR and SFDVKD. With V trimmed by 8 bases and J by 6 bases, 12 bases remained unmatched. The CDR3 reads CATTDTGTGEGNEQFF. As DNA, the CDR3 is TGTGCCACCACGGATACCGGGACAGGGGAGGGCAATGAGCAGTTCTTC.

This rearrangement joins TRBV5-1 to TRBJ2-5; TRBD2 aligns across 11 bases. Germline V gene lookup returns CDR1 SGHRS and CDR2 YFSETQ. V was pared by 4 bases and J by 4 bases, with 12 bases of the junction left unmatched. The CDR3 loop spans 17 amino acids. The DNA for the CDR3 is TGCGCCAGCAGCCCCGGGACTAGCGGACCCCAGCGAGAGACCCAGTACTTC. Its protein product is CASSPGTSGPQRETQYF.

This clonotype has just a few counts. This chain joins TRBV28 and TRBJ1-1; D gene unclear. Germline CDR1 MDHEN, CDR2 SYDVKM. V lost 5 bases to trimming and J lost 0 bases, with 13 bases between them. The CDR3 contains 15 residues. The CDR3 DNA is TGTGCCAGCAGTACACCGACAATCTTGAACACTGAAGCTTTCTTT. Translated, it gives CASSTPTILNTEAFF.

This clonotype showed up just a few times. J is TRBJ2-5 and V is TRBV5-1; TRBD2 matches 10 bases. Trimming took 4 bases from V and 5 from J; bases not matched to a gene: 2. Germline V gene sequence: CDR1 SGHRS, CDR2 YFSETQ. The CDR3 sequence is 13 residues long. CDR3 nucleotide sequence: TGCGCCAGCAGCAGGGGACTAGCGGAGACCCAGTACTTC. It specifies CASSRGLAETQYF.

The chain recombines TRBV6-1 with TRBJ2-7; D is uncertain. The CDR3 covers 12 residues. V lost 4 bases and J 3 bases, leaving 7 bases between the germline ends. Germline values: CDR1 MNHNS, CDR2 SASEGT. The CDR3 is CASSAAYYEQYF. As DNA, the CDR3 is TGTGCCAGCAGTGCGGCCTACTACGAGCAGTACTTC.

This clonotype was observed many times. The chain carries TRBV18 and TRBJ2-7; D may be TRBD2 (5 bases). The germline V gene encodes CDR1 KGHSH and CDR2 LQKENI. The CDR3 spans 14 residues. V shed 2 bases and J shed 6 bases, with 14 bases lying between them. The CDR3 here is CASSPEGFDREQYF. The CDR3 DNA reads TGTGCCAGCTCACCAGAGGGTTTTGACCGCGAGCAGTACTTC.

The chain uses TRBV12-3 or TRBV12-4 and TRBJ2-5, with 10 nucleotides matching TRBD2. CDR3 length: 15 residues. Losses at the gene ends were 3 bases for V and 7 bases for J; bases not matched to a gene: 8. CDR3 nucleotides: TGTGCCAGCAGTTTTTCAGCGGGGGGGCCTGGGACCCAGTACTTC. Its translation: CASSFSAGGPGTQYF.

The chain couples TRBV20-1 to TRBJ1-2; unclear D gene. CDR1 is DFQATT, CDR2 SNEGSKA, per germline (reference sequence). The CDR3 has 11 amino acids. V lost 6 bases and J lost 6, with 11 bases in between. Here the CDR3 DNA reads TGCAGTGCGGTTAGAGGAGATGGCTACACCTTC. This sequence encodes CSAVRGDGYTF.

This clonotype came up many times. The CDR3 sequence: CASSGSGLEQYF. The CDR3 DNA follows: TGTGCCAGCAGTGGCTCCGGTCTCGAGCAGTACTTC. The V and J genes are TRBV25-1 and TRBJ2-7; D not certain. V gave up 4 bases and J gave up 6 bases, with 10 bases separating them. Germline V gives CDR1 MGHDK, CDR2 SYGVNS. The CDR3 runs to 12 residues.

V and J are TRBV6-5 and TRBJ2-5; 8 bases agree with TRBD1. The CDR3 totals 14 residues. From germline, CDR1 is MNHEY and CDR2 SVGAGI. With V trimmed by 4 bases and J by 4 bases, 5 bases remained unmatched. The CDR3 sequence: CASSSQGDGETQYF. CDR3 in DNA: TGTGCCAGCAGTTCACAGGGGGACGGAGAGACCCAGTACTTC.

The CDR3 loop is CASNGGRKETQYF. CDR3 DNA: TGTGCCAGCAACGGGGGCCGGAAAGAGACCCAGTACTTC. This sequence joins TRBV6-1 and TRBJ2-5; either TRBD1 or TRBD2 may supply D (6 bases each). The CDR3 runs to 13 residues. Trimming took off 7 bases at V and 3 bases at J, with 12 bases between the two ends. The germline V gene encodes CDR1 MNHNS and CDR2 SASEGT.